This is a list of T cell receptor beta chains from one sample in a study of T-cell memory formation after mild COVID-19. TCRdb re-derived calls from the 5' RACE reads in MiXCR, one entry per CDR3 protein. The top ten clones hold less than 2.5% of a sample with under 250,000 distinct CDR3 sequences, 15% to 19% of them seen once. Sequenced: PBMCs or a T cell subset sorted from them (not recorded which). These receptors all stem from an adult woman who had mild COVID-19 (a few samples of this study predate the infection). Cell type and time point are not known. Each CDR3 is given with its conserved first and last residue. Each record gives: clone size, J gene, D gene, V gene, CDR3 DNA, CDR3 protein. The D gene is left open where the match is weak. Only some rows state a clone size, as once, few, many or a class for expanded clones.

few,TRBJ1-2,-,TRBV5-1,TGCGCCAGCAGCCTTGGTCCGGACACTTCCTACACCTTC,CASSLGPDTSYTF
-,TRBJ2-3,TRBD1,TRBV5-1,TGCGCCAGCAGCCTCACAGGGGACCTCCCAGATACGCAGTATTTT,CASSLTGDLPDTQYF
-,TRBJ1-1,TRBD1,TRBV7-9,TGTGCCAGCAGCCGGACAGGGATCGGTGAAGCTTTCTTT,CASSRTGIGEAFF
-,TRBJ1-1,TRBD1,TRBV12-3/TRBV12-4,TGTGCCAGCTCCGGGACAGGGGTGAACACTGAAGCTTTCTTT,CASSGTGVNTEAFF
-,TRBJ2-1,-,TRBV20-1,TGCAGTGCCACGGGGAAGACCTACAATGAGCAGTTCTTC,CSATGKTYNEQFF
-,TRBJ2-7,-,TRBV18,TGTGCCAGCTCACCAGAATTTTACGAGCAGTACTTC,CASSPEFYEQYF
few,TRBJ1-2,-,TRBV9,TGTGCCAGCAGCGTAGCTGACCCGGTGATCTATGGCTACACCTTC,CASSVADPVIYGYTF
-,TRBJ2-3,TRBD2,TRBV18,TGTGCCAGCTCACCAGGACTAGCGGGGACTTCTCGCACAGATACGCAGTATTTT,CASSPGLAGTSRTDTQYF
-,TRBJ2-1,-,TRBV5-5,TGTGCCAGCAGCTTCCTAGCTGTGCTCTCCTACAATGAGCAGTTCTTC,CASSFLAVLSYNEQFF
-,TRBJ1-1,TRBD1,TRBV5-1,TGCGCCAGCAGCTCCTCTACAGGGGTCACTGAAGCTTTCTTT,CASSSSTGVTEAFF
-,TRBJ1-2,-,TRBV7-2,TGTGCCAGCAGCTTCGGGATATCGAATAATGGCTACACCTTC,CASSFGISNNGYTF
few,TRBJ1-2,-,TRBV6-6,TGTGCCAGCAACCTCGGGGACGCGGTACGGAGGGGCTACACCTTC,CASNLGDAVRRGYTF
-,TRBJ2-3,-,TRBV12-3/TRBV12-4,TGTGCCAGCACCCTCAGGGGAGGTGCAGATACGCAGTATTTT,CASTLRGGADTQYF
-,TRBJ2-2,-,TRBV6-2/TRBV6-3,TGTGCCAGCAGTTCCCAAGTCCCGGGACTTACCACCGGGGAGCTGTTTTTT,CASSSQVPGLTTGELFF
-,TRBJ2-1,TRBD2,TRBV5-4,TGTGCCAGCAGTACGCCGGGACTAGCGGAGGCAGGTGAGCAGTTCTTC,CASSTPGLAEAGEQFF
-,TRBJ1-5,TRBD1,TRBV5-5,TGTGCCAGCAGCAGGGGACAGACGATAGATCAGCCCCAGCATTTT,CASSRGQTIDQPQHF
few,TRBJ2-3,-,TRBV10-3,TGTGCCATCTGGGCTGGAGGGAGCACAGATACGCAGTATTTT,CAIWAGGSTDTQYF
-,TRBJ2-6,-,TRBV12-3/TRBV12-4,TGTGCCAGCAGCGATAGGGATGGGACCGCCGGCTCTGGGGCCAACGTCCTGACTTTC,CASSDRDGTAGSGANVLTF
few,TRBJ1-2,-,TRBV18,TGTGCCAGCTCACCACCGGCCGATACCTATGGCTACACCTTC,CASSPPADTYGYTF
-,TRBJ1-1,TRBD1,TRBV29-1,TGCAGCGGGAAAATGACAGGGGGAGCTGAAGCTTTCTTT,CSGKMTGGAEAFF
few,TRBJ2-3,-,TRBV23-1,TGCGCCAGCAGTCTACTGGATGGCGGGTACCCCGATACGCAGTATTTT,CASSLLDGGYPDTQYF
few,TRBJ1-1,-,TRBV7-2,TGTGCCAGCAGCGTTCTAAGGGGGTCGCAAGCTTTCTTT,CASSVLRGSQAFF
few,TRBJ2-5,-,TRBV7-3,TGTGCCAGCAGCTTAAACACGGGATCCGGCGAGACCCAGTACTTC,CASSLNTGSGETQYF
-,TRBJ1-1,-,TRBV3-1,TGTGCCAGCAGCAGACAGAGCCCGAACACTGAAGCTTTCTTT,CASSRQSPNTEAFF
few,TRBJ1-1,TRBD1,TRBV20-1,TGCAGTGCTTACCGGGACAGGTCCCGTGAAGCTTTCTTT,CSAYRDRSREAFF
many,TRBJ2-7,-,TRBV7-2,TGTGCCAGCAGTTATATAGTCTGGGGGGTCCCGAGCTCCTACGAGCAGTACTTC,CASSYIVWGVPSSYEQYF
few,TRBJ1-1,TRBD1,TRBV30,TGTGCCTGGAGGAAGGGGGCTCGGGGAGCTTTCTTT,CAWRKGARGAFF
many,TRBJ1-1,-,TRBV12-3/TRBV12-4,TGTGCCAGCAGTTGGAGGCCAGGGGTGGCTTTCTTT,CASSWRPGVAFF
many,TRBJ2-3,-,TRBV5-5,TGTGCCAGCAGCCAGGGTGGAGGCCCGAGCACAGATACGCAGTATTTT,CASSQGGGPSTDTQYF
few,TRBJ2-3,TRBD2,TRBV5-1,TGCGCCAGCAGCTTGGTCGGGGGGAGAGATACGCAGTATTTT,CASSLVGGRDTQYF
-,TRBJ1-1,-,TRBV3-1,TGTGCCAGCAGCCAAGAGGGACACGCAGAAGCTTTCTTT,CASSQEGHAEAFF
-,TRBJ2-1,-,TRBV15,TGTGCCACCAGCAGATCCGCCGGAGGGAATGAGCAGTTCTTC,CATSRSAGGNEQFF
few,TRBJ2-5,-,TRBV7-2,TGTGCCAGCAGATCTACCTATGGGGCGACCCAGTACTTC,CASRSTYGATQYF
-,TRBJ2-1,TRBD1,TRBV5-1,TGCGCCAGCAGCTTGGTTCCCAGGGGGCAGGGTGAGCAGTTCTTC,CASSLVPRGQGEQFF
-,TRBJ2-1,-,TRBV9,TGTGCCAGCAGCGATGGGGACGGAAGGGACAATGAGCAGTTCTTC,CASSDGDGRDNEQFF
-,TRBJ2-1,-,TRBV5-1,TGCGCCAGCACCGTACAAGACGGACAGGAGCAGTTCTTC,CASTVQDGQEQFF
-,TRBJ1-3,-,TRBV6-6,TGTGCCAGCAGTTACGCTGGGAAGAGCTCTGGAAACACCATATATTTT,CASSYAGKSSGNTIYF
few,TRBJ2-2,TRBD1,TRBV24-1,TGTGCCACCAGTGCCTCGAAACAGGGGGCGTTGGTGACCGGGGAGCTGTTTTTT,CATSASKQGALVTGELFF
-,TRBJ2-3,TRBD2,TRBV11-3,TGTGCCAGCAGCCCCCGACTAGCGGGAGGGGGAGATACGCAGTATTTT,CASSPRLAGGGDTQYF
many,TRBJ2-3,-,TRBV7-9,TGTGCCAGCAGCACCCGATCTAGAGTCCCCACAGATACGCAGTATTTT,CASSTRSRVPTDTQYF
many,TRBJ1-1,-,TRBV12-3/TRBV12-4,TGTGCCAGCAGTTTAGAATTGGAAGCTTTCTTT,CASSLELEAFF
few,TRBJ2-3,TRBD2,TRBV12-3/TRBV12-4,TGTGCCAGCAGTTTCAAAGCGGGGGTCCTCGGGGGGACAGATACGCAGTATTTT,CASSFKAGVLGGTDTQYF
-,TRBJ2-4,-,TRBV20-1,TGCAGTGGCGTTCGGGCAGAATTAGCCAAAAACATTCAGTACTTC,CSGVRAELAKNIQYF
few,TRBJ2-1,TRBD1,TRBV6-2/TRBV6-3,TGTGCCATTTCGGGACAGGGGGTAGGTGAGCAGTTCTTC,CAISGQGVGEQFF
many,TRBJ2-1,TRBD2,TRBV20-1,TGCAGTGCTAGAGGCCAATTGATGGTAGCGGGAAAGGGCTCCTACAATGAGCAGTTCTTC,CSARGQLMVAGKGSYNEQFF
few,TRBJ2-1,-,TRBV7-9,TGTGCCAGCAGCTCCGGTCCTATCCCTGGTAATAACTACAATGAGCAGTTCTTC,CASSSGPIPGNNYNEQFF
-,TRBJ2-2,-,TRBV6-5,TGTGCCAGCAGTTACTCGATGACCGGGGAGCTGTTTTTT,CASSYSMTGELFF
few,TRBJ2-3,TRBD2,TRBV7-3,TGTGCCAGCAGCTTAAAGCCTAGCGGGGGGCCGAGCACAGATACGCAGTATTTT,CASSLKPSGGPSTDTQYF
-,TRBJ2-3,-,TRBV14,TGTGCCAGCAGCCAAGTCGCGGCCAGCCCGTATTTT,CASSQVAASPYF
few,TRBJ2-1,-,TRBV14,TGTGCCAGCAGCCAGGGAAGAGACTCCTACAATGAGCAGTTCTTC,CASSQGRDSYNEQFF
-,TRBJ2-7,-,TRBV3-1,TGTGCCAGCAGCCAAGGGGGACGGGAGCAGTACTTC,CASSQGGREQYF
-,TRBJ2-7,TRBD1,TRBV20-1,TGCAGTGCCATCCCGGGACAGGGACCTCCCTACGAGCAGTACTTC,CSAIPGQGPPYEQYF
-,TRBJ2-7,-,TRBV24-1,TGTGCCACCAGTGACCCCTCAGGGCCGACCTACGAGCAGTACTTC,CATSDPSGPTYEQYF